This T cell receptor beta chain was documented in a study of patients and donors after allogeneic stem cell transplantation. The length of the CDR3 is 17 residues. Per germline, CDR1 LGHDT and CDR2 YNNKEL (reference sequence). V shed 3 bases, J shed 4 bases, and the junction held 11 bases outside the gene matches. A few counts support this clonotype. Each CDR3 protein gets one entry after TCRdb re-called the RT-PCR reads with MiXCR. The table includes approximately 410,000 distinct CDR3 sequences, about a sixth detected once. The sequence came from a human donor who was either an allogeneic HSCT recipient or a stem cell or donor lymphocyte infusion donor (not recorded which). It is not recorded whose cells these are; they may come from a transplant donor. The chain links TRBV3-1 to TRBJ2-1; 8 bases are a match to TRBD1. What was sequenced was blood, either unsorted or a sorted T cell fraction (not recorded which). In DNA, the CDR3 is TGTGCCAGCAGCCAGCCACGACAGGGGAAGGGGTACAATGAGCAGTTCTTC. It is translated as CASSQPRQGKGYNEQFF.